This T cell receptor beta chain was observed in a study of identical twins. Germline lookup yields CDR1 SGHTA and CDR2 FQGNSA. Losses at the gene ends were 5 bases for V and 10 bases for J; bases not matched to a gene: 16. The CDR3 runs to 15 residues. This clonotype was observed a few times. TCRdb processed the 5' RACE reads anew with MiXCR; each CDR3 protein has one entry. The data show fewer than 350,000 distinct CDR3 sequences, 6.5% to 9.5% seen once. In addition, the sample was reused for a study of yellow fever vaccine responses in identical twins.

The chain links TRBV7-2 to TRBJ2-5, with 7 positions matching TRBD1. The TCR sequence derives from a woman younger than 35 in good health. Source material: memory (CD45RO+) T cells sorted from blood. The CDR3 region is CASSLGDSPRGDQYF. In nucleotides, the CDR3 is TGTGCCAGCAGCCTTGGGGACAGCCCGCGTGGGGACCAGTACTTC.